A single sample gave rise to the 25 T cell receptor beta chains below, sequenced in a study of T cell changes during pregnancy in multiple sclerosis. TCRdb's copy holds only in-frame clones and misses some; the assay was immunoSEQ multiplex PCR. Of 70,000 to 85,000 clones in the sample, under 95% were seen once. Sequenced here: peripheral blood, sampled before pregnancy. The origin of the receptors is a female donor with multiple sclerosis, enrolled in a pregnancy study.

The chain couples TRBV7-2 to TRBJ2-1; D perhaps matches TRBD2 (5 bases). The CDR3 runs 17 residues. Germline CDR1 is SGHTA and CDR2 is FQGNSA. Trimming shortened V by 5 bases and J by 1 base, and 18 bases separated the two germline ends. The CDR3 DNA is TGTGCCAGCAGCATCTCGCGCCTAGCAAGTTCCTACAATGAGCAGTTCTTC. The encoded protein is CASSISRLASSYNEQFF.

The chain recombines TRBV30 with TRBJ1-2, with 7 bases identical to TRBD1. This CDR3 is 16 amino acids long. Germline loops: CDR1 GTSNPN, CDR2 SVGIG (reference sequence). J was trimmed by 3 bases and V by 0 bases; bases with no gene match: 10. The CDR3 nucleotides read TGTGCCTGGAGTGTACGAATAAGGGGGCGCGACTATGGCTACACCTTC. Protein sequence: CAWSVRIRGRDYGYTF.

CDR3 amino acids: CASSQTGTQYF. The CDR3 coding sequence is TGTGCCAGCAGCCAGACGGGGACCCAGTACTTC. The chain employs TRBV14 and TRBJ2-5; D not resolved. The V and J ends lost 3 bases and 7 bases respectively, with 6 bases between them. Germline V gene sequence: CDR1 SGHDN, CDR2 FVKESK. CDR3 size: 11 residues.

This clone was detected only once. This chain uses TRBV7-2 with TRBJ2-3; 9 nucleotides align to TRBD2. V lost 5 bases, J lost 4 bases, and 7 bases stayed unmatched. This CDR3 has 15 residues. CDR1 is SGHTA, CDR2 FQGNSA, per germline. CDR3 sequence: CASSRTGLASDTQYF. CDR3 in DNA: TGTGCCAGCAGCCGAACGGGACTAGCATCAGATACGCAGTATTTT.

The chain joins TRBV2 to TRBJ2-1; TRBD2 is a possible D gene (5 bases). Germline V gene sequence: CDR1 SNHLY, CDR2 FYNNEI. This CDR3 has 17 amino acids. With 6 bases removed from V and 0 bases from J, the gap between germline ends came to 18 bases. Written as DNA, the CDR3 is TGTGCCAGCAGAGTCCGGACGGCGGGCCGCTCCTACAATGAGCAGTTCTTC. It specifies CASRVRTAGRSYNEQFF. The full variable domain, completed using reference TRBV2 and TRBJ2-1, is EPEVTQTPSHQVTQMGQEVILRCVPISNHLYFYWYRQILGQKVEFLVSFYNNEISEKSEIFDDQFSVERPDGSNFTLKIRSTKLEDSAMYFCASRVRTAGRSYNEQFFGPGTRLTVL.

V usage is TRBV10-3 and J usage is TRBJ2-7; possible D gene TRBD1, 6 bases. V lost 2 bases to trimming and J lost 2 bases, with 10 bases between them. The germline V gene encodes CDR1 ENHRY and CDR2 SYGVKD. The CDR3 has 14 amino acids. The CDR3 sequence: CAISEGGLPYEQYF. The CDR3 DNA is TGTGCCATCAGTGAGGGGGGCCTCCCCTACGAGCAGTACTTC.

The J gene is TRBJ1-3, the V gene TRBV19; D is unresolved. Trimming took 1 base from V and 1 from J, leaving 8 bases between them. Germline CDR1 is LNHDA and CDR2 is SQIVND (reference sequence). This CDR3 has 15 amino acids. The CDR3 region has the DNA TGTGCCAGTAGTATAGTTGCGGGGTCTGGAAACACCATATATTTT. Its protein is CASSIVAGSGNTIYF.

The chain employs TRBV6-1 and TRBJ2-7, with TRBD2 matching 9 bases. Germline V gene sequence: CDR1 MNHNS, CDR2 SASEGT. V lost 0 bases to trimming and J lost 2 bases; unmatched junction nucleotides: 8. This CDR3 has 17 amino acids. CDR3 DNA: TGTGCCAGCAGTGAAGCTCCGTCCAGCGGGAGGACCTACGAGCAGTACTTC. This translates into CASSEAPSSGRTYEQYF.

Turning to this clone: At one end the junction does not follow the germline gene, possibly because of a read error. The V gene is TRBV29-1, the J gene TRBJ1-1; D gene ambiguous. From germline, CDR1 is SQVTM and CDR2 ANQGSEA. CDR3 size: 13 residues. The CDR3 DNA follows: TGCAGCGTGGAAGACGGACTTCACACTGAAGCTTTCTTT. It is translated as CSVEDGLHTEAFF.

The CDR3 spells CATSRARIAHEQYF. DNA of the CDR3: TGTGCCACCAGCAGAGCGAGGATTGCTCACGAGCAGTACTTC. This chain links TRBV15 with TRBJ2-7; D not certain. Germline values: CDR1 LNHNV, CDR2 YYDKDF (reference sequence). V gave up 1 base and J gave up 5 bases, with 12 bases separating them. CDR3 length: 14 residues.

The chain joins TRBV7-2 to TRBJ1-1; D gene unclear. The germline V gene has CDR1 SGHTA and CDR2 FQGNSA. Trimming cost V 3 bases and J 1 base, with 6 bases left between them. This CDR3 is built from 13 residues. CDR3 sequence (DNA): TGTGCCAGCAGCTTCTACGGGAACACTGAAGCTTTCTTT. Amino acids: CASSFYGNTEAFF.

V is TRBV20-1 and J is TRBJ2-3; no clear D gene. This CDR3 contains 11 residues. V lost 5 bases to trimming and J lost 6 bases, with 9 bases between them. In germline, CDR1 is DFQATT, CDR2 SNEGSKA (reference sequence). Here the CDR3 reads CSAAPGDTQYF. CDR3 DNA: TGCAGTGCTGCCCCCGGGGATACGCAGTATTTT.

The chain recombines TRBV14 with TRBJ2-7; D remains unclear. CDR1 is SGHDN and CDR2 is FVKESK in the germline V gene. Trimming cost V 0 bases and J 2 bases, with 8 bases left between them. The CDR3 is made up of 14 amino acids. This CDR3 reads CASSQESGTYEQYF. CDR3 nucleotide sequence: TGTGCCAGCAGCCAAGAAAGTGGCACCTACGAGCAGTACTTC. The variable domain in full, with the rest retrieved from reference TRBV14 and TRBJ2-7, is EAGVTQFPSHSVIEKGQTVTLRCDPISGHDNLYWYRRVMGKEIKFLLHFVKESKQDESGMPNNRFLAERTGGTYSTLKVQPAELEDSGVYFCASSQESGTYEQYFGPGTRLTVT.

The chain joins TRBV7-2 to TRBJ1-1; D perhaps matches TRBD1 (6 bases). This CDR3 is built from 14 residues. Between the trimmed V and J ends, which lost 1 base and 1 base, there was a span of 7 bases. Germline CDR1 is SGHTA and CDR2 is FQGNSA. CDR3 in amino acids: CASSLVRGNTEAFF. The CDR3 nucleotides are TGTGCCAGCAGCTTAGTCAGGGGGAACACTGAAGCTTTCTTT.

V and J are TRBV19 and TRBJ1-1; possibly TRBD1 for D (5 bases). Germline loops: CDR1 LNHDA, CDR2 SQIVND (reference sequence). The CDR3 spans 12 residues. V was trimmed by 6 bases and J by 11 bases, leaving 16 bases between them. Written as DNA, the CDR3 is TGTGCCAGTAGCATCGGGGGTCTTCGGGCTTTCTTT. Amino acids: CASSIGGLRAFF.

This sequence joins TRBV19 and TRBJ2-5; TRBD2 matches 12 bases. From germline, CDR1 is LNHDA and CDR2 SQIVND (reference sequence). The J segment lost 2 bases and the V segment lost 3 bases, leaving 10 bases of the junction unmatched. The CDR3 runs 18 residues. CDR3 region: CASSMGLAGFGTQETQYF. The DNA of the CDR3 is TGTGCCAGTAGTATGGGACTAGCGGGTTTCGGCACACAAGAGACCCAGTACTTC.

The CDR3 DNA reads as TGCAGCGTTGAAAGGGGACTAGCGGGATTGGGGCAGTTCTTC. Its translation: CSVERGLAGLGQFF. The chain recombines TRBV29-1 with TRBJ2-1, with TRBD2 identical over 13 bases. CDR1 is SQVTM and CDR2 is ANQGSEA in the germline V gene. The CDR3 sequence is 14 residues long. V shed 2 bases and J 12 bases; nucleotides not matched to a gene: 7.

This clone was observed many times. The chain employs TRBV7-6 and TRBJ2-3; 10 nucleotides match TRBD2. The J segment lost 3 bases and the V segment lost 7 bases, leaving 16 bases of the junction unmatched. Germline CDR1 is SGHVS and CDR2 is FNYEAQ. CDR3 size: 18 residues. CDR3 nucleotides: TGTGCCAGCACCAATAAGGTTTCCACTAGCGGGAATACAGATACGCAGTATTTT. This sequence encodes CASTNKVSTSGNTDTQYF.

This clone was picked up one time. The rearrangement joins TRBV4-2 to TRBJ2-7, with TRBD2 as a possible D gene (5 bases). Trimming took 4 bases from V and 1 from J, leaving 17 bases between them. The length of the CDR3 is 16 residues. Germline assignment: CDR1 LGHNA and CDR2 YNFKEQ. CDR3 sequence (DNA): TGTGCCAGCAGCCCGCGCCGGTTATCGGGATCCTACGAGCAGTACTTC. It yields the protein CASSPRRLSGSYEQYF.

This clone was recorded only once. The V and J genes are TRBV15 and TRBJ2-6; 10 bases agree with TRBD1. V lost 3 bases and J lost 0; bases outside the gene matches: 5. CDR3 size: 18 residues. CDR1 is LNHNV, CDR2 YYDKDF, per germline (reference sequence). In DNA form, the CDR3 reads TGTGCCACCAGCAGGGTGGGACAGGGGTCCTCTGGGGCCAACGTCCTGACTTTC. This gives the protein CATSRVGQGSSGANVLTF. Variable domain in full (rest from reference TRBV15 and TRBJ2-6): DAMVIQNPRYQVTQFGKPVTLSCSQTLNHNVMYWYQQKSSQAPKLLFHYYDKDFNNEADTPDNFQSRRPNTSFCFLDIRSPGLGDTAMYLCATSRVGQGSSGANVLTFGAGSRLTVL.

The rearrangement joins TRBV6-5 to TRBJ1-5, with D unresolved. V was clipped by 5 bases and J by 6 bases, with 11 bases between them. CDR1 is MNHEY and CDR2 is SVGAGI in the germline V gene. The CDR3 consists of 13 residues. CDR3 in amino acids: CASSPAGSQPQHF. In DNA, the CDR3 is TGTGCCAGCAGTCCGGCTGGGAGTCAGCCCCAGCATTTT.

The DNA for the CDR3 is TGTGCCAGCAGTTATACAGGGGTTGGTCAGCCCCAGCATTTT. Translation gives CASSYTGVGQPQHF. The rearrangement joins TRBV6-5 to TRBJ1-5; 7 bases are a match to TRBD1. The length of the CDR3 is 14 residues. Germline V CDR1 and CDR2: MNHEY, SVGAGI. The V segment lost 3 bases and the J segment 6 bases; nucleotides outside the gene matches: 5.

This clone showed up just a few times. The chain is built from TRBV10-3 and TRBJ2-6; D may be TRBD1 (5 bases). V lost 3 bases to trimming and J lost 3 bases, with 18 bases between them. Germline values: CDR1 ENHRY, CDR2 SYGVKD. This CDR3 contains 18 residues. The CDR3 reads CAISDQDSSSFGANVLTF. DNA of the CDR3: TGTGCCATCAGTGACCAAGACAGCTCTAGTTTTGGGGCCAACGTCCTGACTTTC.

The chain joins TRBV5-4 to TRBJ1-2, with D possibly TRBD1 on 6 matching bases. The CDR3 sequence is 12 residues long. Germline V lookup: CDR1 SGHNT, CDR2 YYREEE (reference sequence). Trimming removed 4 bases from V and 8 bases from J, with 12 bases in between. The CDR3 nucleotides read TGTGCCAGCAGCGTAACAGGGTACGGCTACACCTTC. Translating gives CASSVTGYGYTF.

The rearrangement joins TRBV6-6 to TRBJ2-7; 9 nucleotides match TRBD1. The CDR3 is made up of 14 amino acids. Germline V gene data show CDR1 as MNHNY and CDR2 as SVGAGI (reference sequence). Trimming took 4 bases from V and 6 from J; bases not matched to a gene: 7. The CDR3 loop reads CASSSLGQGVEQYF. The CDR3, as DNA: TGTGCCAGCAGTTCCTTGGGACAGGGTGTCGAGCAGTACTTC.